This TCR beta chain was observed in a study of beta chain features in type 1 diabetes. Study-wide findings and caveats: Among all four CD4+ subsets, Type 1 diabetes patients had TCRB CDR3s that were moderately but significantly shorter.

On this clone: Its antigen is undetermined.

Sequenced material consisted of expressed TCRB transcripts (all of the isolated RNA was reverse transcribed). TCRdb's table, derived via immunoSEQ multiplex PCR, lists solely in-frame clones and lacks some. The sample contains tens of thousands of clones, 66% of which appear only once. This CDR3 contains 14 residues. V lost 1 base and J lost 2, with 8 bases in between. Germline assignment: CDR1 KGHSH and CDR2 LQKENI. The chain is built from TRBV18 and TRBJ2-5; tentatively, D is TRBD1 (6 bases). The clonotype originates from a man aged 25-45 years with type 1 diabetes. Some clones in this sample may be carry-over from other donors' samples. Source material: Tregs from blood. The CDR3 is CASSPQGVQETQYF. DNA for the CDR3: TGTGCCAGCTCACCACAGGGGGTACAAGAGACCCAGTACTTC.